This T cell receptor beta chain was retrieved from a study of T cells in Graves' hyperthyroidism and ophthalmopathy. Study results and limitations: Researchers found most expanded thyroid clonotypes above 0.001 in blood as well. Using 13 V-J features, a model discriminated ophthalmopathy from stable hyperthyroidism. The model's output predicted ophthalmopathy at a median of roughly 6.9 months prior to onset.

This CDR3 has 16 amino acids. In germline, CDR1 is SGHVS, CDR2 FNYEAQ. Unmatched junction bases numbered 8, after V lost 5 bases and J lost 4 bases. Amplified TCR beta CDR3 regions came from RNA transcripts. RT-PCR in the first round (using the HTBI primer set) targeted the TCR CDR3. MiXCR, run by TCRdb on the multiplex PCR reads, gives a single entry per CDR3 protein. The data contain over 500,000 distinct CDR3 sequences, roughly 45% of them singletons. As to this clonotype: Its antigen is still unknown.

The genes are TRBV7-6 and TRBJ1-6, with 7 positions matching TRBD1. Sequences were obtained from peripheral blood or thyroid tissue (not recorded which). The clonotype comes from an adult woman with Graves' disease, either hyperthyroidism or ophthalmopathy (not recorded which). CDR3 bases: TGTGCCAGCAGCAAACGACGACAGGGATATAATTCACCCCTCCACTTT. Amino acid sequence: CASSKRRQGYNSPLHF.